The 28 T cell receptor beta chains presented below share a single source sample, sequenced in a study of blood T cell repertoires in COVID-19. Clones were read by immunoSEQ multiplex PCR, and TCRdb kept only the in-frame ones, dropping some. The sample has around 65,000 clones; roughly 80% are singletons. Specimen: peripheral blood. The receptors stem from a man aged 60-69 years with acute or convalescent COVID-19.

The chain employs TRBV6-5 and TRBJ1-2, with D unresolved. Germline CDR1 MNHEY, CDR2 SVGAGI. There are 14 residues in the CDR3. V dropped 2 bases and J dropped 0 bases, with 7 bases sitting between them. CDR3 sequence reads: CASSYSTTNYGYTF. The CDR3 coding sequence is TGTGCCAGCAGTTACAGTACTACTAACTATGGCTACACCTTC.

The rearrangement joins TRBV2 to TRBJ2-1; TRBD2 aligns across 10 bases. V shed 4 bases, J shed 7 bases, and the junction held 7 bases outside the gene matches. This CDR3 is built from 15 residues. The germline V gene encodes CDR1 SNHLY and CDR2 FYNNEI. The CDR3 spells CASSGRAGGLNEQFF. The CDR3 DNA reads TGTGCCAGCAGTGGTCGAGCGGGGGGGCTGAATGAGCAGTTCTTC.

The chain recombines TRBV15 with TRBJ2-1, with 13 positions matching TRBD2. The junction had 9 bases not matched to a gene; V was cut back by 1 base and J by 9 bases. Per the germline V gene, CDR1 is LNHNV and CDR2 is YYDKDF (reference sequence). This CDR3 spans 17 amino acids. This CDR3 reads CATSRAPLAGGLIEQFF. The CDR3 DNA reads TGTGCCACCAGCAGAGCCCCACTAGCGGGGGGGCTTATTGAGCAGTTCTTC. Looking up the rest from reference TRBV15 and TRBJ2-1 gives the full variable domain: DAMVIQNPRYQVTQFGKPVTLSCSQTLNHNVMYWYQQKSSQAPKLLFHYYDKDFNNEADTPDNFQSRRPNTSFCFLDIRSPGLGDTAMYLCATSRAPLAGGLIEQFFGPGTRLTVL.

The CDR3 loop reads CASRRLNDWEKLFF. CDR3 bases: TGTGCCAGCAGGCGCCTAAATGATTGGGAAAAACTGTTTTTT. The chain is built from TRBV6-5 and TRBJ1-4; D gene uncertain. The germline V and J ends were trimmed by 6 bases and 8 bases, with 16 bases remaining between them. Per germline, CDR1 MNHEY and CDR2 SVGAGI. CDR3 length: 14 residues.

This rearrangement joins TRBV9 to TRBJ2-5; the D is unclear. The ends were cut back, 0 bases at V and 2 bases at J, with 11 bases in the middle. The germline V gene has CDR1 SGDLS and CDR2 YYNGEE. CDR3 length: 15 residues. CDR3 amino acids: CASSVAPRSQETQYF. The CDR3 DNA reads TGTGCCAGCAGCGTAGCTCCGCGGTCTCAAGAGACCCAGTACTTC.

This clone was seen a single time. The gene calls are TRBV5-1 and TRBJ1-4; maybe TRBD1 (6 bases). There are 13 residues in the CDR3. V was clipped by 2 bases and J by 5 bases, with 7 bases between them. Germline values: CDR1 SGHRS, CDR2 YFSETQ. CDR3 protein: CASSLQGNEKLFF. The DNA of the CDR3 is TGCGCCAGCAGCTTACAGGGAAATGAAAAACTGTTTTTT.

This clone came up a few times. The rearrangement uses TRBV5-4 and TRBJ2-4, with a tentative D call TRBD2 (5 bases). The V end lost 1 base, the J end lost 1 base, and 12 bases lay between the germline ends. In germline, CDR1 is SGHNT, CDR2 YYREEE (reference sequence). CDR3 length: 16 residues. The CDR3 loop is CASSLNGGSAKNIQYF. The DNA of the CDR3 is TGTGCCAGCAGCTTGAACGGCGGGTCGGCCAAAAACATTCAGTACTTC.

V usage is TRBV19 and J usage is TRBJ2-6, with D perhaps TRBD1 (5 bases). The CDR3 consists of 19 residues. V was cut by 10 bases and J by 0 bases, with 25 bases left in between. Germline CDR1 reads LNHDA; CDR2 reads SQIVND (reference sequence). The CDR3 coding sequence is TGTGCCAACGATGGGTCTCCAGGGAACCCCAGCTCTGGGGCCAACGTCCTGACTTTC. Translation gives CANDGSPGNPSSGANVLTF.

This clone came up a few times. This sequence joins TRBV27 and TRBJ1-5; TRBD1 is a possible D gene (5 bases). Germline-derived CDR1 and CDR2 are MNHEY and SMNVEV (reference sequence). This CDR3 has 16 amino acids. Trimming removed 4 bases at V and 2 bases at J, with 15 bases between. This chain's CDR3 is CASSSGWDLGNQPQHF. The CDR3 DNA follows: TGTGCCAGCAGTTCCGGATGGGACTTGGGCAATCAGCCCCAGCATTTT.

The chain is built from TRBV10-3 and TRBJ2-2; 8 bases are a match to TRBD2. The CDR3 has 13 residues. Germline V gene sequence: CDR1 ENHRY, CDR2 SYGVKD. The V gene end was trimmed by 7 bases and the J gene end by 6 bases; junction bases not matched to a gene: 4. DNA for the CDR3: TGTGCCATCACGGGAGGGGTGTCCGGGGAGCTGTTTTTT. Translating gives CAITGGVSGELFF.

This clone was seen more than once but under ten times. This rearrangement joins TRBV9 to TRBJ2-3; 7 bases agree with TRBD2. Germline assignment: CDR1 SGDLS and CDR2 YYNGEE. V lost 0 bases and J lost 2; bases outside the gene matches: 3. This CDR3 comprises 15 residues. Here the CDR3 reads CASSVVAGDTDTQYF. CDR3 nucleotide sequence: TGTGCCAGCAGCGTAGTTGCGGGGGACACAGATACGCAGTATTTT.

The chain has TRBV5-6 and TRBJ2-2; possibly TRBD1 for D (6 bases). Trimming left V 0 bases short and J 4 bases short, with 13 bases between. This CDR3 comprises 16 residues. Germline-derived CDR1 and CDR2 are SGHDT and YYEEEE. The CDR3 protein is CASSLDRVPLTGELFF. In nucleotides, the CDR3 is TGTGCCAGCAGCTTGGACAGGGTACCACTCACCGGGGAGCTGTTTTTT.

This chain uses TRBV2 with TRBJ1-4, with D possibly matching TRBD1 (6 bases). Germline lookup yields CDR1 SNHLY and CDR2 FYNNEI. V was cut by 6 bases and J by 7 bases, with 18 bases left in between. This CDR3 is 15 amino acids long. The CDR3 protein is CASRIGQQAGEKLFF. The DNA for the CDR3 is TGTGCCAGCAGAATAGGACAGCAAGCTGGTGAAAAACTGTTTTTT.

The V and J genes are TRBV6-5 and TRBJ2-7; 9 bases align to TRBD1. Trimming cost V 6 bases and J 3 bases; bases outside gene matches: 3. The CDR3 covers 13 residues. Germline V gene data show CDR1 as MNHEY and CDR2 as SVGAGI. The CDR3 loop is CASSQDRGYEQYF. The CDR3 region has the DNA TGTGCCAGCAGCCAGGACAGGGGCTACGAGCAGTACTTC.

This chain connects TRBV18 to TRBJ2-2, with 8 bases aligning to TRBD1. After removal of 2 bases from V and 7 bases from J, the junction contained 3 bases not matched to a gene. CDR3 length: 14 residues. In germline, CDR1 is KGHSH, CDR2 LQKENI. The CDR3 loop is CASSPDRGIGELFF. In DNA form, the CDR3 reads TGTGCCAGCTCACCAGACAGGGGTATCGGGGAGCTGTTTTTT.

The CDR3 DNA is TGTGCCAGCTCACCTACAGGGATGAAAGGCACTGAAGCTTTCTTT. Protein: CASSPTGMKGTEAFF. The V call is TRBV18, the J call TRBJ1-1, with D maybe TRBD1 (6 bases). Trimming cost V 3 bases and J 4 bases, with 15 bases left between them. This CDR3 is built from 15 residues. CDR1 and CDR2 from the germline V gene are KGHSH and LQKENI. Full variable domain (remainder filled in from reference TRBV18 and TRBJ1-1): NAGVMQNPRHLVRRRGQEARLRCSPMKGHSHVYWYRQLPEEGLKFMVYLQKENIIDESGMPKERFSAEFPKEGPSILRIQQVVRGDSAAYFCASSPTGMKGTEAFFGQGTRLTVV.

The chain carries TRBV11-2 and TRBJ2-2; TRBD2 matches at 9 bases. The CDR3 extends over 17 amino acids. CDR1 is SGHAT, CDR2 FQNNGV, per germline. V gave up 5 bases and J gave up 4 bases; unmatched junction bases: 11. CDR3 nucleotide sequence: TGTGCCAGCAGCCCCGGGTCTAGCGGGGTTGGCACCGGGGAGCTGTTTTTT. Amino acids: CASSPGSSGVGTGELFF.

The chain recombines TRBV5-1 with TRBJ2-3, with a possible D match to TRBD2 (5 bases). From germline, CDR1 is SGHRS and CDR2 YFSETQ. The CDR3 is 16 residues long. V lost 0 bases, J lost 3 bases, and 14 bases lay in between. CDR3 sequence: CASSLAALRVTDTQYF. For the CDR3, the DNA is TGCGCCAGCAGCTTGGCCGCTCTGCGGGTGACAGATACGCAGTATTTT.

V is TRBV9 and J is TRBJ1-3, with TRBD1 matching 8 bases. The CDR3 is made up of 15 amino acids. The junction had 4 bases not matched to a gene; V was cut back by 3 bases and J by 2 bases. The germline gives CDR1 SGDLS, CDR2 YYNGEE. Here the CDR3 DNA reads TGTGCCAGCAGCGATGACAGGGGTGCTGGAAACACCATATATTTT. As protein: CASSDDRGAGNTIYF.

CDR3 DNA: TGCGCCAGCAGCTTGGGACGGACTAGCGGCTCCTACGAGCAGTACTTC. Translated, it gives CASSLGRTSGSYEQYF. The gene calls are TRBV5-1 and TRBJ2-7, with 10 bases identical to TRBD2. The CDR3 has 16 residues. The germline V gene has CDR1 SGHRS and CDR2 YFSETQ. V lost 0 bases to trimming and J lost 0 bases; unmatched junction nucleotides: 3.

The chain recombines TRBV7-6 with TRBJ2-1; 11 nucleotides agree with TRBD2. The V gene's germline CDR1 is SGHVS and CDR2 FNYEAQ. The CDR3 totals 15 residues. V lost 3 bases, J lost 8 bases, and 6 bases stayed unmatched. The CDR3 here is CASSLVAGGIYEQFF. CDR3 coding DNA: TGTGCCAGCAGCTTGGTAGCGGGGGGGATCTATGAGCAGTTCTTC. Variable domain in full (rest from reference TRBV7-6 and TRBJ2-1): GAGVSQSPRYKVTKRGQDVALRCDPISGHVSLYWYRQALGQGPEFLTYFNYEAQQDKSGLPNDRFSAERPEGSISTLTIQRTEQRDSAMYRCASSLVAGGIYEQFFGPGTRLTVL.

The V gene is TRBV9, the J gene TRBJ2-1; tentative D call: TRBD2 (6 bases). V was trimmed by 3 bases and J by 2 bases, leaving 12 bases between them. CDR1 is SGDLS, CDR2 YYNGEE, per germline. This CDR3 contains 15 residues. The CDR3 sequence: CASSGLAIPYNEQFF. The CDR3 nucleotides are TGTGCCAGCAGCGGTCTAGCGATCCCCTACAATGAGCAGTTCTTC.

The chain combines TRBV11-3 with TRBJ2-2, with D possibly being TRBD2 (5 bases). This CDR3 comprises 15 residues. CDR1 and CDR2 (germline): SGHNT, YENEEA. V was shortened by 4 bases and J by 5 bases, with 14 bases between the two germline ends. The CDR3: CASSSDGVLTGELFF. The CDR3 DNA follows: TGTGCCAGCAGCTCGGACGGGGTCTTGACCGGGGAGCTGTTTTTT.

Points on this clone: The same CDR3 is also encoded by other DNA sequences in this sample. The V call is TRBV7-2, the J call TRBJ2-2; TRBD2 is a possible D gene (5 bases). This CDR3 has 16 amino acids. CDR1 and CDR2 (germline): SGHTA, FQGNSA. V lost 1 base to trimming and J lost 2 bases, with 11 bases between them. DNA of the CDR3: TGTGCCAGCAGCTTAGTACGGGGAGCAAACACCGGGGAGCTGTTTTTT. This gives the protein CASSLVRGANTGELFF.

This clone has only a few counts. The chain uses TRBV5-6 and TRBJ1-1, with 8 bases lining up with TRBD1. Per the germline V gene, CDR1 is SGHDT and CDR2 is YYEEEE. The CDR3 contains 15 residues. V gave up 0 bases and J gave up 5 bases; unmatched junction bases: 6. The CDR3 sequence: CASSLEDREGTEAFF. The CDR3 region has the DNA TGTGCCAGCAGCTTGGAGGACAGGGAAGGGACTGAAGCTTTCTTT.

The chain recombines TRBV7-9 with TRBJ1-4; D is possibly TRBD1 (5 bases). Germline V gives CDR1 SEHNR, CDR2 FQNEAQ (reference sequence). This CDR3 spans 14 amino acids. V lost 4 bases and J lost 5, with 11 bases in between. The CDR3 DNA sequence: TGTGCCAGCAGCTCGACAGCCTTAAATGAAAAACTGTTTTTT. It translates to CASSSTALNEKLFF.

The chain is built from TRBV4-1 and TRBJ2-2; D might be TRBD1 (6 bases). V shed 4 bases and J shed 4 bases, with 16 bases lying between them. Germline CDR1 and CDR2: MGHRA and YSYEKL. This CDR3 is built from 16 residues. CDR3 in amino acids: CASSRQQGLGTGELFF. The CDR3 DNA follows: TGCGCCAGCAGCCGTCAACAGGGTCTGGGCACCGGGGAGCTGTTTTTT.

The chain employs TRBV25-1 and TRBJ2-7, with a possible D match to TRBD1 (5 bases). Per the germline V gene, CDR1 is MGHDK and CDR2 is SYGVNS. The V end lost 2 bases, the J end lost 6 bases, and 8 bases lay between the germline ends. The CDR3 is 12 amino acids. The CDR3 DNA is TGTGCCAGCAGTGAACAGGGTCCCGAGCAGTACTTC. Amino acid sequence: CASSEQGPEQYF.